This is a list of T cell receptor beta chains from one sample in a study of CXCR3-negative and CXCR3-positive naive CD8 T cells. TCRdb reprocessed the 5' RACE reads, keeping one entry per CDR3 protein, no DNA. Across roughly 140,000 distinct CDR3 sequences, the top ten clones capture about 0.28% of the sample. Sequenced input: naive CXCR3+ CD8+ T cells from blood. The receptors derive from a human donor in good health. Some clones in this sample may be carry-over from other donors' samples. CDR3s include the opening cysteine and the closing phenylalanine or tryptophan.

CASSPGGPNVEQYF	TRBV12-3/TRBV12-4	TRBJ2-7
CASSLALEGTYGYTF	TRBV7-6	TRBJ1-2
CASSLLNRETGELFF	TRBV27	TRBJ2-2
CASSENRAQYNEQFF	TRBV4-2	TRBJ2-1
CASTIRGETYEQYF	TRBV11-3	TRBJ2-7
CASSSLTGGSTYEQYF	TRBV11-2	TRBJ2-7
CATRTRQSNQPQHF	TRBV15	TRBJ1-5
CASSTGQGASIGYTF	TRBV7-9	TRBJ1-2
CASSQAVLTRNEQFF	TRBV4-2	TRBJ2-1
CASSHREQGALELFF	TRBV4-1	TRBJ2-2
CASTSSGGTDYGYTF	TRBV7-9	TRBJ1-2
CASSLSGGPGEQYF	TRBV28	TRBJ2-7
CASSLHISSYEQYF	TRBV27	TRBJ2-7
CASSSGFSYEQFF	TRBV7-3	TRBJ2-1
CASSAGGWGTEAFF	TRBV19	TRBJ1-1
CSVEDTGQAGSYEQYF	TRBV29-1	TRBJ2-7
CASSSGGLEDTQYF	TRBV12-3/TRBV12-4	TRBJ2-3
CASSSLGPGELFF	TRBV28	TRBJ2-2
CASSNRDRIPYEQYF	TRBV28	TRBJ2-7
CASSQGNLDNEQFF	TRBV3-1	TRBJ2-1
CASSPGQGMETQYF	TRBV6-5	TRBJ2-5
CASRGGQPEQYF	TRBV7-3	TRBJ2-7
CASSQWVGGNEQFF	TRBV14	TRBJ2-1
CSVNGQDTEAFF	TRBV29-1	TRBJ1-1
CASSLGGSTYEQYF	TRBV13	TRBJ2-7
CASRPQGVYGYTF	TRBV7-9	TRBJ1-2
CGSSQDPGTANTEALF	TRBV4-3	TRBJ1-1
CASSPDTGSYNEQFF	TRBV4-2	TRBJ2-1
CATSRGGNPEKLFF	TRBV15	TRBJ1-4
CASSPPRQGRMSYEQYF	TRBV28	TRBJ2-7
CASQGWNSPLHF	TRBV12-3/TRBV12-4	TRBJ1-6
CASMVLAASYNEQFF	TRBV2	TRBJ2-1
CASSETGTNYGYTF	TRBV10-1	TRBJ1-2
CASSLNARTGAAGELFF	TRBV7-3	TRBJ2-2
CASSRGQRNTGELFF	TRBV4-3	TRBJ2-2
CASSQPDRESTGELFF	TRBV7-3	TRBJ2-2
CGSSPEGNTEAFF	TRBV18	TRBJ1-1
CSARDFKSSYNEQFF	TRBV20-1	TRBJ2-1
CASRPISSYEQYF	TRBV7-9	TRBJ2-7
CSVEGTAGTSGIHYNEQFF	TRBV29-1	TRBJ2-1
CASSSSETSTDTQYF	TRBV7-9	TRBJ2-3
CSVAQGGKYGYTF	TRBV29-1	TRBJ1-2
CASSEWREMFYEQYF	TRBV6-1	TRBJ2-7
CATNSLGTGTYGYTF	TRBV12-3/TRBV12-4	TRBJ1-2
CASSLAGTSVYNEQFF	TRBV5-1	TRBJ2-1
CASSLGAGTGPGANTEAFF	TRBV7-8	TRBJ1-1
CSVEAITDTQYF	TRBV29-1	TRBJ2-3
CASSPTWGVETQYF	TRBV4-1	TRBJ2-5
CASSGGGGTQETQYF	TRBV9	TRBJ2-5
CASSEVAGAGPGELFF	TRBV2	TRBJ2-2